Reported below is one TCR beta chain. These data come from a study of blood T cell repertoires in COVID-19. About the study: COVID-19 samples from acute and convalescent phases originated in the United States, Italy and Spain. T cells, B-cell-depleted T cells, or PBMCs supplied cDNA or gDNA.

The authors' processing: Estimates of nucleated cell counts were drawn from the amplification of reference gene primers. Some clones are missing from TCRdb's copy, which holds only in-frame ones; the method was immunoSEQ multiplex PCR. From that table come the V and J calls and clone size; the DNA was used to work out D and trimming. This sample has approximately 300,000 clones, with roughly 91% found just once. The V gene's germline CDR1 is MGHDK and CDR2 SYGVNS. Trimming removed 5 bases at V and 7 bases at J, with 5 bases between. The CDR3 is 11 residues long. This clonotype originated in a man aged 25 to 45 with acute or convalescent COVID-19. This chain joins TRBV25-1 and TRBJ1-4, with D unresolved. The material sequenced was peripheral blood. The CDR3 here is CASSQREKLFF. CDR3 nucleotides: TGTGCCAGCAGTCAGCGTGAAAAACTGTTTTTT.